This is a list of T cell receptor beta chains from one sample in a study of T-cell memory formation after mild COVID-19. TCRdb recomputed calls from the 5' RACE reads with MiXCR, one row per CDR3 protein. Of some 130,000 distinct CDR3 sequences in the sample, over 15% are singletons; the top ten hold about 5%. Sequenced sample: PBMCs or a T cell subset sorted from them (not recorded which). The receptor set was obtained from a man aged 18 to 30 who had mild COVID-19 (a few samples of this study predate the infection). Cell type and time point are not known. CDR3s include the opening cysteine and the closing phenylalanine or tryptophan. Fields, in order: D gene, J gene, V gene, CDR3 length, clone size, CDR3 protein, CDR3 DNA. D genes are given only for firm matches. Some rows mark clone size as missing; the rest say once, few, many or name a class of expanded clone.

>TRBD1|TRBJ2-1|TRBV5-1|16|few
CASSLLGQGAYNEQFF
TGCGCCAGCAGCTTGCTCGGTCAGGGGGCCTACAATGAGCAGTTCTTC
>TRBD2|TRBJ2-5|TRBV20-1|15|many
CSARTPTAGGETQYF
TGCAGTGCTAGAACCCCCACAGCGGGGGGAGAGACCCAGTACTTC
>NA|TRBJ1-1|TRBV4-2|15|few
CASSPGSAGEAEAFF
TGTGCCAGCAGCCCCGGAAGTGCAGGGGAGGCTGAAGCTTTCTTT
>NA|TRBJ1-2|TRBV5-1|14|NA
CASSRETGNYGYTF
TGCGCCAGCAGCAGAGAGACGGGTAACTATGGCTACACCTTC
>NA|TRBJ1-1|TRBV10-2|16|NA
CASSKGGSAGGTEAFF
TGCGCCAGCAGTAAGGGCGGGAGCGCCGGCGGCACTGAAGCTTTCTTT
>NA|TRBJ2-5|TRBV14|12|few
CASSQDLQTQYF
TGTGCCAGCAGCCAAGACCTCCAGACCCAGTACTTC
>NA|TRBJ1-2|TRBV12-3/TRBV12-4|15|NA
CASSLEIITGYGYTF
TGTGCCAGCAGTTTAGAAATTATAACAGGGTACGGCTACACCTTC
>NA|TRBJ1-1|TRBV23-1|12|few
CAPRAADTEAFF
TGCGCCCCGAGGGCGGCTGACACTGAAGCTTTCTTT
>TRBD1|TRBJ1-2|TRBV5-1|16|NA
CASSLASWTGQNGYTF
TGCGCCAGCAGCTTGGCTTCATGGACAGGGCAAAATGGCTACACCTTC
>TRBD1|TRBJ1-2|TRBV5-1|13|few
CASREGAADGYTF
TGCGCCTCCAGGGAGGGGGCCGCTGATGGCTACACCTTC
>TRBD2|TRBJ2-1|TRBV5-1|19|NA
CASSWGSSGGAGGYNEQFF
TGCGCCAGCAGCTGGGGATCTAGCGGGGGGGCCGGTGGATACAATGAGCAGTTCTTC
>NA|TRBJ1-1|TRBV5-1|14|NA
CASSLSAGATEAFF
TGCGCCAGCAGCTTGTCCGCGGGAGCGACTGAAGCTTTCTTT
>NA|TRBJ1-1|TRBV5-5|15|NA
CASSLGANLNTEAFF
TGTGCCAGCAGCTTGGGGGCAAATCTGAACACTGAAGCTTTCTTT
>NA|TRBJ2-6|TRBV25-1|13|NA
CASIRSGANVLTF
TGTGCCAGCATAAGGTCTGGGGCCAACGTCCTGACTTTC
>NA|TRBJ1-5|TRBV7-9|13|few
CASSLDWGQPQHF
TGTGCCAGCAGCTTAGACTGGGGTCAGCCCCAGCATTTT
>TRBD2|TRBJ2-3|TRBV7-6|16|many
CASSLVVAGGTDTQYF
TGTGCCAGCAGCTTAGTGGTGGCGGGGGGCACAGATACGCAGTATTTT
>NA|TRBJ1-2|TRBV27|14|NA
CASSLSAGPYGYTF
TGTGCCAGCAGTTTATCGGCAGGGCCCTATGGCTACACCTTC
>TRBD1|TRBJ1-2|TRBV5-1|14|many
CASSFTGGDYGYTF
TGCGCCAGCAGCTTCACAGGGGGCGACTATGGCTACACCTTC
>NA|TRBJ1-1|TRBV3-1|12|few
CASSQHRYEAFF
TGTGCCAGCAGCCAACATCGGTATGAAGCTTTCTTT
>NA|TRBJ1-1|TRBV9|13|NA
CASSVDGYTEAFF
TGTGCCAGCAGCGTGGACGGTTACACTGAAGCTTTCTTT
>TRBD2|TRBJ2-1|TRBV5-1|14|NA
CASSFLAGDIEQFF
TGCGCCAGCAGCTTCCTAGCGGGAGATATAGAGCAGTTCTTC
>TRBD1|TRBJ2-6|TRBV10-3|15|NA
CAISHRGSGANVLTF
TGTGCCATCAGTCACAGGGGCTCTGGGGCCAACGTCCTGACTTTC
>NA|TRBJ2-4|TRBV6-1|14|few
CASSEKDKADIQYF
TGTGCCAGCAGTGAAAAGGACAAGGCTGACATTCAGTACTTC
>NA|TRBJ2-7|TRBV12-3/TRBV12-4|13|many
CASTHGQGYEQYF
TGTGCCAGCACCCATGGGCAGGGCTACGAGCAGTACTTC